This T cell receptor beta chain stems from a study of T cell repertoires in cytomegalovirus infection. On the study more broadly: Public TCR beta signatures were indicative of both CMV infection and a matching HLA type.

This clonotype was seen more than once but under ten times. Its target is unknown. TCRdb reprocessed the reads via MiXCR and lists one record per CDR3 protein. The sample yields 400,000 to 600,000 distinct CDR3 sequences, about two fifths seen once. Germline lookup yields CDR1 MNHNS and CDR2 SASEGT. This CDR3 is 15 amino acids long. Trimming left V 6 bases short and J 6 bases short, with 18 bases between. This receptor was obtained from a human donor in good health (CMV status not recorded). Some clones in this sample may be carry-over from other donors' samples. Sequenced here: cultured PBMCs, sampled from culture after CMV antigen stimulation. The chain links TRBV6-1 to TRBJ1-5, with D possibly matching TRBD1 (6 bases). The CDR3 loop reads CASRGRDTRTQPQHF. The CDR3 DNA follows: TGTGCCAGCAGGGGACGGGACACCCGAACTCAGCCCCAGCATTTT.